This entry lists 5 T cell receptor beta chains sequenced from one sample in a study of T-cell reconstitution after alpha-beta-depleted transplantation in children (dated by TCRdb to about 2016). The treatment or condition tag for this specimen amounts to: allogeneic hematopoietic cell transplantation with graft depleted of TCRalphabeta T cells and CD19 B cells. Libraries were constructed by PCR. This sample was sequenced with an Illumina HiSeq 2500. TCR library preparation used molecular barcoding, with unique molecular identifiers applied to normalize quantification of the TCRbeta repertoire. The public reads were reprocessed in TCRdb via fastp at Q25 and MiXCR, keeping in-frame beta chains. All rows with the same CDR3 protein become a single entry with the most common DNA and genes. This sample lists approximately 500,000 distinct CDR3 sequences; roughly 10% were detected once. The biggest ten clones account for around 2% of the sample.

This sample comprised PBMCs, obtained before TCRalphabeta/CD19-depleted stem cell transplant. The receptors were gathered from a child aged 2 to 10 with inherited bone marrow failure, due to receive a stem cell transplant.

The gene calls are TRBV19 and TRBJ2-1; 12 bases line up with TRBD2. CDR1 LNHDA and CDR2 SQIVND come from the germline V gene (reference sequence). The CDR3 runs to 15 residues. The V and J ends lost 1 base and 7 bases, in that order; junction bases with no gene match: 2. The CDR3 reads CASSIGGLAGNEQFF. The CDR3 region has the DNA TGTGCCAGTAGTATAGGCGGACTAGCGGGGAATGAGCAGTTCTTC. The variable domain in full, completed from reference TRBV19 and TRBJ2-1, reads DGGITQSPKYLFRKEGQNVTLSCEQNLNHDAMYWYRQDPGQGLRLIYYSQIVNDFQKGDIAEGYSVSREKKESFPLTVTSAQKNPTAFYLCASSIGGLAGNEQFFGPGTRLTVL.

This clonotype occurred a few times. This chain connects TRBV29-1 to TRBJ1-3; D may be TRBD1 (5 bases). The CDR3 sequence is 14 residues long. V lost 4 bases and J lost 4, with 14 bases in between. Germline lookup yields CDR1 SQVTM and CDR2 ANQGSEA. The CDR3 here is CSVGSGLGGNTIYF. The CDR3 region has the DNA TGCAGCGTTGGCTCGGGGCTGGGCGGAAACACCATATATTTT. Supplemented by reference TRBV29-1 and TRBJ1-3, the full variable domain reads SAVISQKPSRDICQRGTSLTIQCQVDSQVTMMFWYRQQPGQSLTLIATANQGSEATYESGFVIDKFPISRPNLTFSTLTVSNMSPEDSSIYLCSVGSGLGGNTIYFGEGSWLTVV.

Many counts were recorded for this clonotype. This chain uses TRBV11-3 with TRBJ2-5, with D unresolved. The CDR3 runs 12 residues. The germline V gene encodes CDR1 SGHNT and CDR2 YENEEA. Trimming took off 0 bases at V and 5 bases at J, with 4 bases between the two ends. The CDR3 loop reads CASSLDEETQYF. CDR3 bases: TGTGCCAGCAGCTTAGACGAGGAGACCCAGTACTTC.

This clonotype was seen more than once but under ten times. The chain is built from TRBV29-1 and TRBJ2-1, with TRBD2 matching over 7 bases. The V gene end was trimmed by 7 bases and the J gene end by 2 bases; junction bases not matched to a gene: 11. CDR3 length: 15 residues. Germline values: CDR1 SQVTM, CDR2 ANQGSEA. CDR3 DNA: TGCAGCGCCCCTCAAGGGGCGGGAGCCTACAATGAGCAGTTCTTC. It yields the protein CSAPQGAGAYNEQFF.

This clonotype was counted at least ten times. The chain combines TRBV7-8 with TRBJ2-3; D is unresolved. In germline, CDR1 is SGHVS, CDR2 FQNEAQ. Trimming shortened V by 1 base and J by 4 bases, and 9 bases separated the two germline ends. There are 14 residues in the CDR3. In DNA form, the CDR3 reads TGTGCCAGCAGCTTAGATCCAGTGCCAGATACGCAGTATTTT. This translates into CASSLDPVPDTQYF.